Listed here are 5 T cell receptor beta chains from one sample, sequenced in a study of blood T cell repertoires in COVID-19. Repertoires were generated with immunoSEQ multiplex PCR, while TCRdb's copy carries only in-frame clones and drops some. The sample carries approximately 200,000 clones, around 95% recorded once. Material: peripheral blood. These receptors came from a man under 40 with COVID-19, enrolled during active disease.

The chain is built from TRBV6-4 and TRBJ2-5; TRBD2 aligns across 9 bases. V lost 0 bases, J lost 4 bases, and 18 bases stayed unmatched. The CDR3 runs to 20 residues. Germline CDR1 and CDR2: MRHNA and SNTAGT. This CDR3 reads CASSDSPQVGAGGERETQYF. The CDR3 DNA sequence: TGTGCCAGCAGTGACTCCCCCCAGGTGGGAGCGGGGGGTGAGAGAGAGACCCAGTACTTC.

This chain connects TRBV5-5 to TRBJ1-1; D may be TRBD1 (6 bases). This CDR3 contains 13 residues. V shed 0 bases and J shed 11 bases, with 14 bases lying between them. Germline assignment: CDR1 SGHKS and CDR2 YYEKEE (reference sequence). CDR3 sequence: CASSLGTGQWAFF. For the CDR3, the DNA is TGTGCCAGCAGCTTGGGCACAGGGCAGTGGGCTTTCTTT.

The DNA of the CDR3 is TGTGCCAGCAGCTTAGTGCTAATTAGGCAGAGACACAACACTGAAGCTTTCTTT. Translation: CASSLVLIRQRHNTEAFF. The chain has TRBV7-2 and TRBJ1-1; D gene ambiguous. CDR3 length: 18 residues. CDR1 and CDR2 from the germline V gene are SGHTA and FQGNSA. Trimming pared 1 base from V and 2 bases from J, leaving 20 bases between.

V and J are TRBV10-1 and TRBJ2-5, with D uncertain. V lost 3 bases and J 2 bases, leaving 7 bases between the germline ends. This CDR3 contains 13 residues. Germline V CDR1 and CDR2: WNHNN, SYGVQD (reference sequence). CDR3 in DNA: TGCGCCAGCAGTGATGCCCAGCAAGAGACCCAGTACTTC. It specifies CASSDAQQETQYF.

The chain employs TRBV2 and TRBJ1-1; unclear D gene. The CDR3 covers 10 residues. The germline V and J ends were trimmed by 6 bases and 11 bases, with 10 bases remaining between them. The germline V gene has CDR1 SNHLY and CDR2 FYNNEI. CDR3 amino acids: CASRENVAFF. CDR3 coding DNA: TGTGCCAGCAGGGAGAATGTCGCTTTCTTT.